This T cell receptor beta chain originates from a study of T cell changes during pregnancy in multiple sclerosis. V trimming: 6 bases; J trimming: 3 bases; junction bases outside the gene matches: 7. The germline gives CDR1 MNHNY, CDR2 SVGAGI (reference sequence). The CDR3 is 14 amino acids. TCRdb keeps only in-frame clones here, not all; method: immunoSEQ multiplex PCR. The sample gives 35,000 or so clones, just over 90% of which show up once; around 0.47% is in the top ten. The sequence derives from a female donor with multiple sclerosis, enrolled in a pregnancy study. The sequencing used CD4+ T cells from peripheral blood mononuclear cells, collected after pregnancy. V gene TRBV6-6 combines with J gene TRBJ1-1; 7 bases line up with TRBD1. The CDR3 reads CASSHWGTDTEAFF. The CDR3 DNA sequence: TGTGCCAGCAGCCACTGGGGGACAGACACTGAAGCTTTCTTT.